This TCR beta chain was sequenced in a study of blood T cell repertoires in COVID-19. Trimming stripped 0 bases from V and 5 bases from J, with 13 bases between. The CDR3 has 15 residues. CDR1 and CDR2 from the germline V gene are SQVTM and ANQGSEA. Repertoires were generated with immunoSEQ multiplex PCR, while TCRdb's copy carries only in-frame clones and drops some. The data contain under 200,000 clones, nearly 90% of them singletons. This sequence was found in a man in his sixties with active or convalescent COVID-19. The sample consisted of peripheral blood. The V and J genes are TRBV29-1 and TRBJ2-2; D is perhaps TRBD1 (6 bases). The CDR3 reads CSVEDIGGRTGELFF. The CDR3 nucleotides read TGCAGCGTTGAAGATATTGGGGGCCGGACCGGGGAGCTGTTTTTT.